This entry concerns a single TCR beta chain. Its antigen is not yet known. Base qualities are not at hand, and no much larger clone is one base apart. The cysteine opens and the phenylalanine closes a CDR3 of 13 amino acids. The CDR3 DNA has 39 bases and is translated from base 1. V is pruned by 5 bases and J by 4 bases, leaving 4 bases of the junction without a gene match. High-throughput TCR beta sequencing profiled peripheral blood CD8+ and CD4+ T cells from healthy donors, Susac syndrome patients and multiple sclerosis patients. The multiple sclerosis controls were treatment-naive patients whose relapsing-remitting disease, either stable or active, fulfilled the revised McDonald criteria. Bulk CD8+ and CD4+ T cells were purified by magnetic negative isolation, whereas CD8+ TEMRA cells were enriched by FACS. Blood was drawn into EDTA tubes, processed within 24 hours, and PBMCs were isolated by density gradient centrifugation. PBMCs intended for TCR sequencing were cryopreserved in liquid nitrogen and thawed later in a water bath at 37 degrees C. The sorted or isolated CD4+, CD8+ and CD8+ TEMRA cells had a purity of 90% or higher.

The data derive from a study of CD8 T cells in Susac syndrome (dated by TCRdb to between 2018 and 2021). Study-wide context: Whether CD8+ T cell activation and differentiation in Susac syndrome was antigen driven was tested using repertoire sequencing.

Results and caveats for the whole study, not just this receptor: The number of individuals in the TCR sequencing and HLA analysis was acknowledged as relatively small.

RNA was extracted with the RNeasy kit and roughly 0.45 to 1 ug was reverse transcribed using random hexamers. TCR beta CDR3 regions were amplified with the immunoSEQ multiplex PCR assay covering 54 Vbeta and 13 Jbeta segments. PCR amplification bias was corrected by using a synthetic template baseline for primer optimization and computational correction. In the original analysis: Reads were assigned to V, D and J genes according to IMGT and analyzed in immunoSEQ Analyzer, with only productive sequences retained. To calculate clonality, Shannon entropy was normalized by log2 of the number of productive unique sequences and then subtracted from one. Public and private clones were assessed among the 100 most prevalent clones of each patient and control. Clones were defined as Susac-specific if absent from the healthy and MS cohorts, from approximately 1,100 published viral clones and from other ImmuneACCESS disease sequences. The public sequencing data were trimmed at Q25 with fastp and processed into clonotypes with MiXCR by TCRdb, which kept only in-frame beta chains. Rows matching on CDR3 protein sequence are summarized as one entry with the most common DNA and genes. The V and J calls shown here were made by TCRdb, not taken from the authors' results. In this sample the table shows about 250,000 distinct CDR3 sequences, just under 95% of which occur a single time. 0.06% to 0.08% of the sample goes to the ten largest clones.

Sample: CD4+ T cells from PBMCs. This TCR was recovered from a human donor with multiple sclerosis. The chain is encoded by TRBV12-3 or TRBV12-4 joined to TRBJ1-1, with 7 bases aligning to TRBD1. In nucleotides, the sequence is TGTGCCAGCAGTAAGACAGGGCCCACTGAAGCTTTCTTT. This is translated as CASSKTGPTEAFF.